This T cell receptor (beta chain) was profiled in a study of CD8 T cells in ankylosing spondylitis (dated by TCRdb to 2017 to 2019). The study in broad terms: The study set out to find disease-linked TCR variants by profiling T cell receptor beta repertoires in ankylosing spondylitis patients and healthy donors. The full study cohort was made up of about two dozen ankylosing spondylitis patients and fewer than 120 healthy donors. Peripheral blood samples were taken, and synovial fluid was additionally collected from ankylosing spondylitis patients. The study at large found these results: Some motif variants had previously been reported in the synovial fluid and blood of reactive arthritis patients, which suggests shared mechanisms of disease initiation. The disease-linked clones showed a CD8+ phenotype and occurred at relatively low frequencies in peripheral blood. A TCR beta motif made up of fewer than 10 highly homologous amino acid variants appeared to be characteristic of blood from ankylosing spondylitis patients. According to the report, matched synovial fluid samples from ankylosing spondylitis patients were significantly enriched for the disease-linked clones.

Note on this clonotype: Its binding antigen is unknown. The record has no base qualities; no much larger clone is one base away.

The run used an Illumina HiSeq 2500. Quantitative 5'-RACE with molecular barcodes was the method used to prepare the TCR beta libraries. Concerning the study's data processing: A new computational method based on a probabilistic model of VDJ rearrangement was used to identify disease-linked TCR variants. TCRdb reanalyzed the raw reads on its own, using fastp at Q25 for trimming and MiXCR for clone calling, and kept in-frame beta chains. CDR3 protein duplicates are merged, each entry listing the most common genes and DNA. The V and J calls shown here were made by TCRdb, not taken from the authors' results. Counted in this sample were 650,000 to 800,000 distinct CDR3 sequences; roughly 20% of them appeared once. Of the sample, around 19% is held by the ten largest clones. The sequenced sample consisted of blood, either unsorted or a sorted T cell fraction (not recorded which). The source of this sequence is a male donor with ankylosing spondylitis.

The DNA reads TGTGCCAGCAGTGAACTGGCTAGCGGGCGCACCGGGGAGCTGTTTTTT. It specifies CASSELASGRTGELFF. The chain is made from TRBV6-1 and TRBJ2-2; TRBD2 lines up with 8 middle nucleotides. As encoded in the germline V gene, CDR1 is MNHNS while CDR2 is SASEGT. Counted from cysteine to phenylalanine, this CDR3 has 16 amino acids. The retained sequence is limited to the CDR3, 48 bases, with the frame set at the first base. V has 2 bases trimmed and J has 4 bases trimmed; junction bases matching no gene number 6.